Presented here are 5 T cell receptor beta chains from one specimen sequenced in a study of blood T cell repertoires in COVID-19. Method: immunoSEQ multiplex PCR; TCRdb's copy keeps in-frame clones and lacks some. The repertoire holds 200,000 to 250,000 clones, roughly 90% seen once, with around 2.9% in the top ten. The sample consisted of peripheral blood. These receptors were obtained from a woman aged 60-75 years with acute or convalescent COVID-19.

This clone was seen once. The chain combines TRBV15 with TRBJ1-2; 8 nucleotides align to TRBD1. The length of the CDR3 is 16 residues. In germline, CDR1 is LNHNV, CDR2 YYDKDF (reference sequence). V lost 5 bases to trimming and J lost 1 base; unmatched junction nucleotides: 9. The chain's CDR3 is CATSPSEDRVNYGYTF. The CDR3 region has the DNA TGTGCCACCAGCCCATCAGAGGACAGGGTTAACTATGGCTACACCTTC.

V and J are TRBV6-5 and TRBJ1-3; maybe TRBD1 (6 bases). With 5 bases removed from V and 4 bases from J, the gap between germline ends came to 12 bases. The CDR3 is made up of 14 amino acids. Germline V gives CDR1 MNHEY, CDR2 SVGAGI. CDR3 DNA: TGTGCCAGCAGTCTGACAGGACCGGGAAACACCATATATTTT. This gives the protein CASSLTGPGNTIYF.

This clone was seen a single time. V is TRBV11-3 and J is TRBJ2-7; 7 bases are shared with TRBD1. V dropped 2 bases and J dropped 2; count of bases not matched to a gene: 6. From germline, CDR1 is SGHNT and CDR2 YENEEA. This CDR3 is built from 15 residues. This CDR3 reads CASSLRTGVPYEQYF. In DNA, the CDR3 is TGTGCCAGCAGCTTAAGAACAGGGGTTCCCTACGAGCAGTACTTC.

This clone appeared a single time. This chain links TRBV6-5 with TRBJ1-3; no clear D. V shed 6 bases and J shed 4 bases, with 10 bases lying between them. The germline gives CDR1 MNHEY, CDR2 SVGAGI. The CDR3 sequence is 13 residues long. The CDR3 DNA sequence: TGTGCCAGCAGAAGCCCATCGGGAAACACCATATATTTT. This sequence encodes CASRSPSGNTIYF.

The J gene is TRBJ1-5, the V gene TRBV7-2; D gene ambiguous. This CDR3 is built from 14 residues. The V end lost 5 bases, the J end lost 9 bases, and 17 bases lay between the germline ends. Germline V CDR1 and CDR2: SGHTA, FQGNSA. CDR3 loop: CASSLDLHSGPQHF. Here the CDR3 DNA reads TGTGCCAGCAGCCTAGACCTACACTCGGGGCCCCAGCATTTT.